This TCR beta chain stems from a study of cytomegalovirus exposure and HLA in healthy donors. The PCR had 60 Vbeta and 13 Jbeta primers. The data were produced by immunoSEQ multiplex PCR, yet TCRdb's version contains in-frame clones alone and is incomplete. This sample has about 94,000 clones; 81% occur once, and the top ten carry over 9%. CDR1 is MDHEN and CDR2 is SYDVKM in the germline V gene. CDR3 size: 16 residues. Trimming took 0 bases from V and 3 from J; bases not matched to a gene: 5. This chain links TRBV28 with TRBJ2-1; 7 nucleotides line up with TRBD1. The clonotype originates from a human donor in good health. The material sequenced was PBMCs. CDR3 nucleotides: TGTGCCAGCAGTTTATGGGGCGCAGGGGGCTACAATGAGCAGTTCTTC. Translating it yields CASSLWGAGGYNEQFF.